What follows is one T cell receptor beta chain and its context. Membership in each cohort depended on participant-reported clinical history. The data derive from a study of blood T cell repertoires in COVID-19. The CDR3 sequence is 15 residues long. V lost 1 base, J lost 7 bases, and 6 bases stayed unmatched. Germline V gene lookup returns CDR1 MGHRA and CDR2 YSYEKL. Original handling: Using reference gene primer amplification, nucleated cell counts were estimated. The data were produced by immunoSEQ multiplex PCR, yet TCRdb's version contains in-frame clones alone and is incomplete. V, J and clone size were drawn from that table, and D and trimming were deduced from the DNA. Seen here are a few hundred thousand clones, around 90% observed once, and the top ten hold 1.2%.

The origin of this receptor is a man younger than 45 who had recovered from COVID-19. The V call is TRBV4-1, the J call TRBJ1-2; 10 bases are a match to TRBD1. Sequenced sample: PBMCs or T cells enriched from blood (not recorded which). The CDR3 sequence is CASSQADRGRGGYTF. For the CDR3, the DNA is TGCGCCAGCAGCCAAGCCGACAGGGGGCGGGGTGGCTACACCTTC.